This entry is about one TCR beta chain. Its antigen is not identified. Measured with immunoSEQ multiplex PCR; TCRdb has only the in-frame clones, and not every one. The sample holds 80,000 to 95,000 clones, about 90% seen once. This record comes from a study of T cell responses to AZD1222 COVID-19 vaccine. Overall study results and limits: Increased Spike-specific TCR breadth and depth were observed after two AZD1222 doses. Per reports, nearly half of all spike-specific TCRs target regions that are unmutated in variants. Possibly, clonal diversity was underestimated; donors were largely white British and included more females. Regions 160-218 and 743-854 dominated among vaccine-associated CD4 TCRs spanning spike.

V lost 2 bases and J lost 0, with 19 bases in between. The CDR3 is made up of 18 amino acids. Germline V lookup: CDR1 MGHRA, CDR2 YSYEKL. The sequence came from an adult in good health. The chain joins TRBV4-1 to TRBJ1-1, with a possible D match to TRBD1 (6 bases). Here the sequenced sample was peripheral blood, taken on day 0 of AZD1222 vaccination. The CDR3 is CASSQPRQALGMNTEAFF. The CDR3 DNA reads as TGCGCCAGCAGCCAACCTCGACAGGCCCTCGGGATGAACACTGAAGCTTTCTTT.